This T cell receptor (beta chain) was captured by sequencing in a study of shared clonotypes between healthy human individuals. V shed 4 bases and J shed 6 bases, with 15 bases lying between them. In germline, CDR1 is SNHLY, CDR2 FYNNEI. This CDR3 is 14 amino acids long. Libraries were prepared by immunoSEQ multiplex PCR; TCRdb keeps only in-frame clonotypes and omits some of them. The sample gives around 600,000 clones, 97% of which show up once; 0.045% to 0.07% is in the top ten. The V call is TRBV2, the J call TRBJ1-2, with TRBD1 as a possible D gene (6 bases). This sequence was found in a woman in her twenties or thirties in good health. The source material was naive CD4+ T cells sorted from blood. The subset denotes: CD45RA+ positively selected. In nucleotides, the CDR3 is TGTGCCAGCAGTGGGACAGCAGGAGAAGATGGCTACACCTTC. This gives the protein CASSGTAGEDGYTF.